A single sample is the source of the 9 T cell receptor beta chains below, sequenced in a study of cytomegalovirus exposure and HLA in healthy donors. Both 60 Vbeta primers and 13 Jbeta primers went into the PCR. Some clones are missing from TCRdb's copy, which holds only in-frame ones; the method was immunoSEQ multiplex PCR. The sample yields 200,000 to 250,000 clones, approximately 78% seen once. Sequencing input: PBMCs. Source of these receptors: a woman aged 40 to 50 in good health and CMV-seronegative.

The chain carries TRBV28 and TRBJ1-1; D uncertain. Looked up from germline, CDR1 is MDHEN and CDR2 is SYDVKM. The CDR3 is 13 residues long. V dropped 10 bases and J dropped 5 bases, with 17 bases sitting between them. CDR3 region: CATDLAGVTEAFF. CDR3 coding DNA: TGTGCCACCGATCTCGCGGGTGTGACTGAAGCTTTCTTT.

The genes are TRBV2 and TRBJ2-5, with 7 positions matching TRBD1. Germline CDR1 is SNHLY and CDR2 is FYNNEI. J was trimmed by 5 bases and V by 2 bases; bases with no gene match: 8. This CDR3 is built from 15 residues. The CDR3 bases are TGTGCCAGCAGTGAATTCGTGACAGGGCTGGAGACCCAGTACTTC. Translating it yields CASSEFVTGLETQYF.

V and J are TRBV10-3 and TRBJ1-1; possibly TRBD1 for D (5 bases). This CDR3 region has 14 residues. Germline V gene sequence: CDR1 ENHRY, CDR2 SYGVKD. V dropped 10 bases and J dropped 1 base, with 16 bases sitting between them. CDR3 nucleotide sequence: TGTGCCACCCGGGGGGAACAGTCGAACACTGAAGCTTTCTTT. Translating gives CATRGEQSNTEAFF.

The chain has TRBV28 and TRBJ1-2; maybe TRBD1 (6 bases). Trimming pared 4 bases from V and 2 bases from J, leaving 8 bases between. The CDR3 contains 13 residues. The germline V gene has CDR1 MDHEN and CDR2 SYDVKM. The CDR3 coding sequence is TGTGCCAGCAGTTCAGGACAGAACTATGGCTACACCTTC. Encoded protein: CASSSGQNYGYTF.

CDR3 bases: TGTGCCAGCAGTTTAATGGGCGAGCAGTTCTTC. This codes for CASSLMGEQFF. J is TRBJ2-1 and V is TRBV27; D gene uncertain. V was pared by 2 bases and J by 10 bases, with 6 bases between. The germline V gene encodes CDR1 MNHEY and CDR2 SMNVEV (reference sequence). The CDR3 sequence is 11 residues long.

The rearrangement links TRBV28 to TRBJ1-1, with 7 bases aligning to TRBD1. Germline CDR1 reads MDHEN; CDR2 reads SYDVKM. This CDR3 is built from 14 residues. Germline trimming cut 6 bases from V and 4 bases from J; bases unmatched to any gene: 8. For the CDR3, the DNA is TGTGCCAGCAGCCCCACAGACAGGGTCACTGAAGCTTTCTTT. This translates into CASSPTDRVTEAFF.

This chain joins TRBV19 and TRBJ1-1, with 9 bases that match TRBD1. The germline gives CDR1 LNHDA, CDR2 SQIVND (reference sequence). The CDR3 runs to 13 residues. Trimming removed 7 bases from V and 13 bases from J; junction bases left unmatched: 13. CDR3 nucleotides: TGTGCCAGTACCGCAACAGGGGGCTTCGGGGTTTTCTTT. Translating it yields CASTATGGFGVFF. Variable domain in full (rest from reference TRBV19 and TRBJ1-1): DGGITQSPKYLFRKEGQNVTLSCEQNLNHDAMYWYRQDPGQGLRLIYYSQIVNDFQKGDIAEGYSVSREKKESFPLTVTSAQKNPTAFYLCASTATGGFGVFFGQGTRLTVV.

This sequence joins TRBV25-1 and TRBJ1-2; D gene unclear. The CDR3 runs to 14 residues. V was trimmed by 6 bases and J by 8 bases, leaving 19 bases between them. Germline V gene lookup returns CDR1 MGHDK and CDR2 SYGVNS. The CDR3 DNA reads TGTGCCAGCAGCCGATCCGGGAGCCTGAACGGCTACACCTTC. This gives the protein CASSRSGSLNGYTF.

This clone showed up just a few times. This chain joins TRBV30 and TRBJ1-3; no definite D call. Germline V gives CDR1 GTSNPN, CDR2 SVGIG (reference sequence). Trimming left V 5 bases short and J 1 base short, with 12 bases between. This CDR3 spans 14 amino acids. This CDR3 reads CAWQTSYSGNTIYF. The CDR3 DNA sequence: TGTGCCTGGCAGACATCCTATTCTGGAAACACCATATATTTT.